This TCR beta chain was found in a study of blood T cell repertoires in COVID-19. In the study overall: PBMCs, B-cell-depleted T cells, or T cells provided the cDNA or gDNA that made up the material.

This CDR3 contains 15 residues. Germline values: CDR1 SGHRS, CDR2 YFSETQ. V lost 4 bases to trimming and J lost 4 bases; unmatched junction nucleotides: 10. Source study methods: The assay estimated nucleated cells by amplifying reference gene primers. Some clones are missing from TCRdb's copy, which holds only in-frame ones; the method was immunoSEQ multiplex PCR. That table supplies the V and J calls and clone size; D and trimming were determined from the DNA. The table has fewer than 110,000 clones, about 85% seen once. The chain links TRBV5-1 to TRBJ1-2; TRBD1 matches 7 bases. The receptor's source is a man between 50 and 59 years old in a cohort sampled during active COVID-19. Sequenced: peripheral blood. CDR3 protein: CASSLGQDLPYGYTF. The CDR3 DNA sequence: TGCGCCAGCAGCCTCGGACAGGACCTCCCCTATGGCTACACCTTC.